Listed below are T cell receptor beta chains from one sample, sequenced in a study of control samples from healthy donors and cancer patients. Generated by immunoSEQ multiplex PCR, the TCRdb table keeps only in-frame clones and is missing some. The data hold tens of thousands of clones, with approximately 89% observed a single time. The sequencing input was blood. These receptors were collected from a man aged 45 to 65 in good health. The CDR3 runs from the conserved cysteine through the conserved F or W. Each record gives: D gene, J gene, clone size, V gene, CDR3 DNA, CDR3 protein. A D gene is named only where the DNA matches it firmly. The size entry is marked missing in some rows and otherwise reads once, few, many or a size class.

NA TRBJ2-1 NA TRBV10-2 TGCGCCAGCAGGGGACTTTACAATGAGCAGTTCTTC CASRGLYNEQFF
NA TRBJ2-5 NA TRBV10-1 TGCGCCAGCAGCGACAGGTCGGGGGAGACCCAGTACTTC CASSDRSGETQYF
TRBD1 TRBJ2-7 NA TRBV7-2 TGTGCCAGCAGCTTGACGGGACAGGGGGTTATGCGGCAGTACTTC CASSLTGQGVMRQYF
NA TRBJ2-7 NA TRBV7-2 TGTGCCAGCACCCTAGGGAGCGCCGGGAACGAGCAGTACTTC CASTLGSAGNEQYF
NA TRBJ1-6 once TRBV19 TGTGCCAGTACTCCGGACATCGGGGGTAATTCACCCCTCCACTTT CASTPDIGGNSPLHF
NA TRBJ2-5 once TRBV5-1 TGCGCCAGCAGCTTGGAGCTGGTATCAGAGACCCAGTACTTC CASSLELVSETQYF
NA TRBJ1-6 NA TRBV5-4 TGTGCCAGCAGCCCGGACAGTTATAATTCACCCCTCCACTTT CASSPDSYNSPLHF
NA TRBJ2-2 few TRBV11-3 TGTGCCAGCAGCCCCATAACGGGAGAACCCACCGGGGAGCTGTTTTTT CASSPITGEPTGELFF
TRBD2 TRBJ2-5 NA TRBV13 TGTGCCAGCAGCGCCGGACTAGCGGGAGGGAAGACCCAGTACTTC CASSAGLAGGKTQYF
TRBD2 TRBJ2-7 NA TRBV19 TGTGCCAGTAGTCGGCGGGAGGGCTACGAGCAGTACTTC CASSRREGYEQYF
TRBD1 TRBJ1-2 NA TRBV14 TGTGCCAGCAGCCGGTCGGACAGGGTCGATGGCTACACCTTC CASSRSDRVDGYTF
TRBD1 TRBJ1-1 NA TRBV11-3 TGTGCCAGCAGCACCGGACAGGGGGGGACTGAAGCTTTCTTT CASSTGQGGTEAFF
TRBD1 TRBJ1-2 NA TRBV6-2/TRBV6-3 TGTGCCAGCAGTTTCCTACAGGGGGGCCGGGGCTACACCTTC CASSFLQGGRGYTF
NA TRBJ1-1 NA TRBV5-1 TGCGCCAGCAGCTTCAAAGGTTTGGACACTGAAGCTTTCTTT CASSFKGLDTEAFF
TRBD1 TRBJ1-1 once TRBV2 TGTGCCAGCAGTGCCGACAGGGGGGGAGTAAACACTGAAGCTTTCTTT CASSADRGGVNTEAFF
TRBD1 TRBJ1-4 NA TRBV4-3 TGCGCCAGCAGCCAAGATTATCGCGGACAGGCGGCGGAAAAACTGTTTTTT CASSQDYRGQAAEKLFF
NA TRBJ2-1 NA TRBV9 TGTGCCAGCAGCCTCTCTAGCGAGTCCTACAATGAGCAGTTCTTC CASSLSSESYNEQFF
NA TRBJ2-3 NA TRBV19 TGTGCCAGTAGTAGCGGTAGGAACAATGGGGATACGCAGTATTTT CASSSGRNNGDTQYF
NA TRBJ1-4 NA TRBV18 TGTGCCAGCTCACCGGGGGCAGGGAATGAAAAACTGTTTTTT CASSPGAGNEKLFF
NA TRBJ1-3 once TRBV5-1 TGCGCCAGCACCCTTAAGGTTTTGGGCGGGAACACCATATATTTT CASTLKVLGGNTIYF
NA TRBJ1-1 once TRBV14 TGTGCCAGCAGCCAAGCCCGGGGAGTGAACACTGAAGCTTTCTTT CASSQARGVNTEAFF
NA TRBJ2-3 NA TRBV7-2 TGTGCCAGCAGCCCACCCGGGATAGATACGCAGTATTTT CASSPPGIDTQYF
TRBD1 TRBJ2-7 NA TRBV4-1 TGCGCCAGCAGCCAAGGGACAGGGGGGACCTACGAGCAGTACTTC CASSQGTGGTYEQYF
NA TRBJ1-5 NA TRBV5-1 TGCGCCAGCAGCCGGGACTTAGATCAGCCCCAGCATTTT CASSRDLDQPQHF
TRBD1 TRBJ1-1 NA TRBV6-2/TRBV6-3 TGTGCCAGCAGTTTAACAGGGGGAGGGAACACTGAAGCTTTCTTT CASSLTGGGNTEAFF
NA TRBJ1-1 once TRBV30 TGTGCCTGGAGTCCTAAGGGAAGCAGCGGCACTGAAGCTTTCTTT CAWSPKGSSGTEAFF
NA TRBJ2-7 NA TRBV9 TGTGCCAGCAGCGGCCGGGACGGAGCCTCCTACGAGCAGTACTTC CASSGRDGASYEQYF
TRBD1 TRBJ1-1 NA TRBV5-4 TGTGCCAGCAGCCTTCGGACAGGCGAAGCTTTCTTT CASSLRTGEAFF
TRBD2 TRBJ2-1 once TRBV4-3 TGCGCCAGCAGCCAAGAGCGATTGACTAGCTCCCTCAATGAGCAGTTCTTC CASSQERLTSSLNEQFF
NA TRBJ2-6 NA TRBV29-1 TGCAGCGTTGCCTCCTCGAGGTCTGGGGCCAACGTCCTGACTTTC CSVASSRSGANVLTF
NA TRBJ2-1 NA TRBV7-9 TGTGCCAGCAGCTTAACCCGGGACTACAATGAGCAGTTCTTC CASSLTRDYNEQFF
NA TRBJ2-1 NA TRBV3-1/TRBV3-2 TGTGCCAGCAGCCATATAGCGGCCCCCTCCTACAATGAGCAGTTCTTC CASSHIAAPSYNEQFF
NA TRBJ2-5 NA TRBV10-3 TGTGCCATCAGTGAGTCCGTGGTACCAGAGACCCAGTACTTC CAISESVVPETQYF
NA TRBJ1-1 NA TRBV6-1 TGTGCCAGCAGTGGAAGATGGCTCGGGAGGGAAACTGAAGCTTTCTTT CASSGRWLGRETEAFF
TRBD2 TRBJ2-1 NA TRBV7-9 TGTGCCAGCAGCGCAGGGACTAGCGGGTTTAATGAGCAGTTCTTC CASSAGTSGFNEQFF
TRBD2 TRBJ2-1 NA TRBV7-3 TGTGCCAGCAGCTGGGGGACTAGCGGTGAGCAGTTCTTC CASSWGTSGEQFF
NA TRBJ1-1 NA TRBV19 TGTGCCAGTAGACTAGGCGGAATCGAAGCTTTCTTT CASRLGGIEAFF
NA TRBJ1-1 NA TRBV2 TGTGCCAGCAGTCCACAGGACGGGACTGAAGCTTTCTTT CASSPQDGTEAFF
NA TRBJ1-1 NA TRBV15 TGTGCCACCAGCCTAGGCGGACTGAACACTGAAGCTTTCTTT CATSLGGLNTEAFF
NA TRBJ2-5 NA TRBV5-1 TGCGCCAGCAGCTTGGCCTGGATGCAAGAGACCCAGTACTTC CASSLAWMQETQYF